This TCR beta chain was found in a study of blood T cell repertoires in COVID-19. About the research overall: The study drew acute and convalescent COVID-19 samples from the United States, Italy and Spain.

J was trimmed by 0 bases and V by 2 bases; bases with no gene match: 4. Looked up from germline, CDR1 is MRHNA and CDR2 is SNTAGT. The CDR3 loop spans 16 amino acids. Study processing details: Amplified reference gene primers provided the basis for estimating nucleated cell counts. TCRdb's table, derived via immunoSEQ multiplex PCR, lists solely in-frame clones and lacks some. V and J calls plus clone size are reproduced from that table; the DNA served to infer D and trimming. The repertoire consists of approximately 210,000 clones, with 75% to 90% occurring once and the leading ten covering about 4.8%.

The gene calls are TRBV6-4 and TRBJ2-3; TRBD2 matches 8 bases. This clonotype originated in a woman in her 40s with acute or convalescent COVID-19. The material sequenced was peripheral blood. CDR3 bases: TGTGCCAGCAGTGACGGAGGGACTAGAAGCACAGATACGCAGTATTTT. Translation: CASSDGGTRSTDTQYF.